This TCR beta chain derives from a study of identical twins. From the 5' RACE reads, TCRdb called clonotypes with MiXCR, one entry per CDR3 protein. The table lists some 500,000 distinct CDR3 sequences, over 12% of them singletons. This clonotype was detected ten times or more. These data are also associated with another study on yellow fever vaccine responses in identical twins.

The clonotype originates from a woman under 30 in good health. The source material was CD4+ T cells sorted from blood.

CDR3 bases: TGCGCCACCGCTACTAAAAATGAGCAGTTCTTC. Amino acids: CATATKNEQFF. The gene calls are TRBV5-1 and TRBJ2-1; no clear D. The V end lost 9 bases, the J end lost 7 bases, and 11 bases lay between the germline ends. The V gene's germline CDR1 is SGHRS and CDR2 YFSETQ. The CDR3 is made up of 11 amino acids.